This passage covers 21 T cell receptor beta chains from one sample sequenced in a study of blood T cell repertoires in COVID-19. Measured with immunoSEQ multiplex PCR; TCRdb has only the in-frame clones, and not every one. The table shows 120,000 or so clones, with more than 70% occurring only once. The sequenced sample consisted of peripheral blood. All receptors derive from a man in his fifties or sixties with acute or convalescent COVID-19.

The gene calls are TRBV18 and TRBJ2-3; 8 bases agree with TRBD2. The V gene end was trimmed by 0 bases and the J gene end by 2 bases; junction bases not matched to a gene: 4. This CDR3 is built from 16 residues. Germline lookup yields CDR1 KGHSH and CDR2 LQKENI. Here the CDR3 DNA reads TGTGCCAGCTCACCACCGTCGGGAGGGCTCACAGATACGCAGTATTTT. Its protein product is CASSPPSGGLTDTQYF.

The CDR3 protein is CASSVEGQGAIEQYF. The CDR3 DNA reads TGTGCCAGCAGCGTAGAGGGACAGGGGGCGATCGAGCAGTACTTC. The chain carries TRBV9 and TRBJ2-7; 12 positions agree with TRBD1. Germline V lookup: CDR1 SGDLS, CDR2 YYNGEE. With 0 bases clipped from V and 6 bases from J, the junction kept 4 bases outside the gene matches. The CDR3 length is 15 residues. Full variable domain (missing parts from reference TRBV9 and TRBJ2-7): DSGVTQTPKHLITATGQRVTLRCSPRSGDLSVYWYQQSLDQGLQFLIQYYNGEERAKGNILERFSAQQFPDLHSELNLSSLELGDSALYFCASSVEGQGAIEQYFGPGTRLTVT.

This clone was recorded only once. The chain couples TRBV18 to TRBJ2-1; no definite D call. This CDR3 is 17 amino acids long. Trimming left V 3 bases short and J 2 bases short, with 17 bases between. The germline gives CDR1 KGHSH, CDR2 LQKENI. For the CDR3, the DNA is TGTGCCAGCTCACCTCGGGTCTCCAATGGCCCCTACAATGAGCAGTTCTTC. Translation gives CASSPRVSNGPYNEQFF.

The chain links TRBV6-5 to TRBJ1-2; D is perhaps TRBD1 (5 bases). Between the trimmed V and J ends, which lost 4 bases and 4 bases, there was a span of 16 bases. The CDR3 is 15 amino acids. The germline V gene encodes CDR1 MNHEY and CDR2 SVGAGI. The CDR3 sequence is CASSSLSQGSYGYTF. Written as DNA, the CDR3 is TGTGCCAGCAGTTCCTTATCGCAGGGTTCCTATGGCTACACCTTC.

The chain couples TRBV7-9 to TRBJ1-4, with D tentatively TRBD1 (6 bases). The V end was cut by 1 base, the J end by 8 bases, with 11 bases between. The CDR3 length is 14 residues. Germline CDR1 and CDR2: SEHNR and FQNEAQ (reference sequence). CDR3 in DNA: TGTGCCAGCAGCTTAGAACAGGGTAACGAAAAACTGTTTTTT. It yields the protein CASSLEQGNEKLFF. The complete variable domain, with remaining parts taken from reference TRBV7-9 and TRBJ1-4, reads DTGVSQNPRHKITKRGQNVTFRCDPISEHNRLYWYRQTLGQGPEFLTYFQNEAQLEKSRLLSDRFSAERPKGSFSTLEIQRTEQGDSAMYLCASSLEQGNEKLFFGSGTQLSVL.

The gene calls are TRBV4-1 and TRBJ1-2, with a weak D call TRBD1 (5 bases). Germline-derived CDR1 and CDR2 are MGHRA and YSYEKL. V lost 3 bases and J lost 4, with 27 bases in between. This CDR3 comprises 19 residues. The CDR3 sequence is CASSHNSAPGMVPGYGYTF. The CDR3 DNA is TGCGCCAGCAGCCATAATAGTGCGCCAGGGATGGTTCCCGGCTATGGCTACACCTTC.

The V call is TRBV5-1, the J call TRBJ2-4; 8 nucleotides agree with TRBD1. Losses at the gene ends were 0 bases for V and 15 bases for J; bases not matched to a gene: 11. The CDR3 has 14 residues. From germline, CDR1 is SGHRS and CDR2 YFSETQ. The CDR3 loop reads CASSLDPGGGFSYF. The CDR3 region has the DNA TGCGCCAGCAGCTTGGATCCAGGGGGCGGTTTCTCGTACTTC.

The CDR3 DNA reads as TGTGCCAGCAGCTTAGCGGGGACTAGCGCTTCCTACGAGCAGTACTTC. Protein sequence: CASSLAGTSASYEQYF. This chain joins TRBV7-2 and TRBJ2-7; 10 nucleotides match TRBD2. Germline-derived CDR1 and CDR2 are SGHTA and FQGNSA. The CDR3 length is 16 residues. The J segment lost 1 base and the V segment lost 0 bases, leaving 3 bases of the junction unmatched.

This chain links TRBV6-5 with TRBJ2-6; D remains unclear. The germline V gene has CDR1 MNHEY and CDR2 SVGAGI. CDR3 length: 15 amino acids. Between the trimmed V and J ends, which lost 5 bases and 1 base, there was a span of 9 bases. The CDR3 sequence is CASSPLGSGANVLTF. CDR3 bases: TGTGCCAGCAGTCCCCTCGGGTCTGGGGCCAACGTCCTGACTTTC.

The CDR3 region is CASRDRGGEKLFF. The CDR3 nucleotides read TGTGCCAGCAGGGACAGGGGAGGCGAAAAACTGTTTTTT. V usage is TRBV2 and J usage is TRBJ1-4; 9 positions agree with TRBD1. The V gene end was trimmed by 6 bases and the J gene end by 8 bases; junction bases not matched to a gene: 4. The CDR3 has 13 residues. The germline CDR1 and CDR2 sequences are SNHLY and FYNNEI.

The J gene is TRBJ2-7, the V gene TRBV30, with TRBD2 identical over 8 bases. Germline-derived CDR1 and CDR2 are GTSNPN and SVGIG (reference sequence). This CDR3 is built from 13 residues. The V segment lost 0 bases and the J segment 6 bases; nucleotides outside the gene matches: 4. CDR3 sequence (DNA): TGTGCCTGGAGTGTACTAGCGGCGGGCGAGCAGTACTTC. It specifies CAWSVLAAGEQYF.

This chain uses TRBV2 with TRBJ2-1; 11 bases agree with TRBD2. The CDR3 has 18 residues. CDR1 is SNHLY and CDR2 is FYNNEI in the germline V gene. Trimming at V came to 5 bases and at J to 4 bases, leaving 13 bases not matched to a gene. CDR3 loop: CASSPKGAGLAEYNEQFF. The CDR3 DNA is TGTGCCAGCAGTCCTAAAGGGGCGGGACTAGCGGAATACAATGAGCAGTTCTTC. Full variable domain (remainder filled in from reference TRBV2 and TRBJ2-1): EPEVTQTPSHQVTQMGQEVILRCVPISNHLYFYWYRQILGQKVEFLVSFYNNEISEKSEIFDDQFSVERPDGSNFTLKIRSTKLEDSAMYFCASSPKGAGLAEYNEQFFGPGTRLTVL.

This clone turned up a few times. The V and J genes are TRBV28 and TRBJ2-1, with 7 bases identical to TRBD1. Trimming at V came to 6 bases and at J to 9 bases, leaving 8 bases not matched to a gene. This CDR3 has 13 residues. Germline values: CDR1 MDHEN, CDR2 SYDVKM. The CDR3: CASSPGQTAEQFF. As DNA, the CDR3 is TGTGCCAGCAGCCCGGGACAGACCGCTGAGCAGTTCTTC.

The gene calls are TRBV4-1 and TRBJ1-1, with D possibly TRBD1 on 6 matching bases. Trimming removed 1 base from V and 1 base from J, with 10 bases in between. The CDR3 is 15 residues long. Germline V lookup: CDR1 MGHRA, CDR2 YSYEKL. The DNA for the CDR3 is TGCGCCAGCAGCCAAGCCCTGGACAGGAACACTGAAGCTTTCTTT. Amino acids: CASSQALDRNTEAFF.

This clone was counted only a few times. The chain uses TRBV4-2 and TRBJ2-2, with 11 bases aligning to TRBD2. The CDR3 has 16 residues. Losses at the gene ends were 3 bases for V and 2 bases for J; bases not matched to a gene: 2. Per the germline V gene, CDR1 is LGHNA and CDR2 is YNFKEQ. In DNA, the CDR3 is TGTGCCAGCAGCCAGGGACTAGCGGACAACACCGGGGAGCTGTTTTTT. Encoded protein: CASSQGLADNTGELFF.

This CDR3 reads CSVAQGTGYETQYF. In nucleotides, the CDR3 is TGCAGCGTAGCCCAGGGGACAGGGTACGAGACCCAGTACTTC. The chain is built from TRBV29-1 and TRBJ2-5; TRBD1 matches 9 bases. J lost 5 bases, V lost 6 bases, and 10 bases had no gene match. The CDR3 loop spans 14 amino acids. Germline CDR1 SQVTM, CDR2 ANQGSEA.

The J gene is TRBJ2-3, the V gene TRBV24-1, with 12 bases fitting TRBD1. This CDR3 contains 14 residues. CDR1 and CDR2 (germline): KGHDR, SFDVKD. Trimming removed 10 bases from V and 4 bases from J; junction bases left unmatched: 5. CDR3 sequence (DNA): TGTGCCACTGGGGACAGGGGGCCTGCAGATACGCAGTATTTT. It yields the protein CATGDRGPADTQYF.

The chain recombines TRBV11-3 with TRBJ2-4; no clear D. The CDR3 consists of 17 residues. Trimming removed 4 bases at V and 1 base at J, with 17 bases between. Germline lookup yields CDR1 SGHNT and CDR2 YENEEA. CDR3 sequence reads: CASSSSLALLAKNIQYF. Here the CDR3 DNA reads TGTGCCAGCAGCTCTTCGCTGGCCCTGTTGGCCAAAAACATTCAGTACTTC.

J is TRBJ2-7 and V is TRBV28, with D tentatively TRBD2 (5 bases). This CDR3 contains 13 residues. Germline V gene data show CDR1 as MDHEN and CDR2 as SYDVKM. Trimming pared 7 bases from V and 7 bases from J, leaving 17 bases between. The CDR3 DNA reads TGTGCCAGCACCTTTGAGGGTGGAAGGGAGCAGTACTTC. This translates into CASTFEGGREQYF. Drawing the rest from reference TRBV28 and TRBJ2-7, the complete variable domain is DVKVTQSSRYLVKRTGEKVFLECVQDMDHENMFWYRQDPGLGLRLIYFSYDVKMKEKGDIPEGYSVSREKKERFSLILESASTNQTSMYLCASTFEGGREQYFGPGTRLTVT.

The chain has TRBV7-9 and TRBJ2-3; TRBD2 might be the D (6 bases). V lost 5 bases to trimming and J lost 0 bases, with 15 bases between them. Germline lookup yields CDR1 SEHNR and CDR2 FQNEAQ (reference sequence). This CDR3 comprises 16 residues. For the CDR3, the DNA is TGTGCCAGCAGCCAAGGACCGGGACTCAGCACAGATACGCAGTATTTT. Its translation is CASSQGPGLSTDTQYF.

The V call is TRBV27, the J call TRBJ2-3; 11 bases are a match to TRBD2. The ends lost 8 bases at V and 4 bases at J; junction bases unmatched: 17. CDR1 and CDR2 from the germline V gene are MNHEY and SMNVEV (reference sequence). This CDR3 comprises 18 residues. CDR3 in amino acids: CASRRGDPLAGGSDTQYF. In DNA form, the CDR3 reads TGTGCCAGCCGGAGAGGGGACCCCCTAGCGGGAGGCTCAGATACGCAGTATTTT.